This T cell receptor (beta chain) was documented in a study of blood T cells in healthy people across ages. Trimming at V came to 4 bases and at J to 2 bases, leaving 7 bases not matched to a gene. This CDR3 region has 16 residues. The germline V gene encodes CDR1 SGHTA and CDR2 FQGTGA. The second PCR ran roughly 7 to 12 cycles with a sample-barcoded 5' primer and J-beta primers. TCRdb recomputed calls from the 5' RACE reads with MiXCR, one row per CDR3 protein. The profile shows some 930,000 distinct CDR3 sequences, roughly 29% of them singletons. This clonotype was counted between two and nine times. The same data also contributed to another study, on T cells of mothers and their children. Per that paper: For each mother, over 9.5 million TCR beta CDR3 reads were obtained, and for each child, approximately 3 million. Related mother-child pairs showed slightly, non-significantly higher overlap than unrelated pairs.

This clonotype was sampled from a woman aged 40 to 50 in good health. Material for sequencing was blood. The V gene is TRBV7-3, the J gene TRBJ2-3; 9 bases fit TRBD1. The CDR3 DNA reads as TGTGCCAGCAGCTCAGGGGGGACAGGGAACACAGATACGCAGTATTTT. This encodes CASSSGGTGNTDTQYF.